These 18 T cell receptor beta chains were all obtained from the same sample, sequenced in a study of blood T cell repertoires in COVID-19. The protocol was immunoSEQ multiplex PCR, while the TCRdb copy is restricted to in-frame clones and leaves out a portion. The sample carries about 300,000 clones, 85% to 90% recorded once. The sample consisted of peripheral blood. Receptors originate from a woman aged 25-40 years with COVID-19, enrolled during active disease.

In its sample, this clone was seen once. The chain uses TRBV30 and TRBJ1-2; D is uncertain. Looked up from germline, CDR1 is GTSNPN and CDR2 is SVGIG (reference sequence). The V end was cut by 0 bases, the J end by 1 base, with 21 bases between. This CDR3 region has 18 residues. The CDR3 sequence is CAWSVRDRKPGFNYGYTF. The CDR3 DNA reads TGTGCCTGGAGTGTACGTGACCGAAAGCCGGGATTTAACTATGGCTACACCTTC.

The genes are TRBV20-1 and TRBJ1-2, with D tentatively TRBD1 (6 bases). Germline V gene sequence: CDR1 DFQATT, CDR2 SNEGSKA (reference sequence). V lost 8 bases and J lost 4, with 11 bases in between. This CDR3 is built from 11 residues. The CDR3 DNA reads as TGCAGTACCCGGACAGCCTATGGCTACACCTTC. Translating gives CSTRTAYGYTF.

The CDR3 reads CASSQDEAGGLRAGELFF. The CDR3 DNA is TGCGCCAGCAGCCAAGATGAGGCGGGGGGGCTAAGGGCCGGGGAGCTGTTTTTT. V gene TRBV4-3 combines with J gene TRBJ2-2, with TRBD2 matching over 9 bases. The junction had 11 bases not matched to a gene; V was cut back by 0 bases and J by 6 bases. The CDR3 contains 18 residues. Germline V lookup: CDR1 LGHNA, CDR2 YSLEER.

The table lists this clone with a few counts. The rearrangement links TRBV28 to TRBJ1-2; no clear D gene. Trimming pared 3 bases from V and 10 bases from J, leaving 9 bases between. Germline CDR1 and CDR2: MDHEN and SYDVKM. CDR3 size: 11 residues. The DNA for the CDR3 is TGTGCCAGCAGTTTTGGGCAGGCCTACACCTTC. Translated, it gives CASSFGQAYTF.

This chain links TRBV5-6 with TRBJ2-1; TRBD1 matches at 7 bases. The V gene end was trimmed by 5 bases and the J gene end by 4 bases; junction bases not matched to a gene: 0. CDR3 length: 12 amino acids. Germline V gene data show CDR1 as SGHDT and CDR2 as YYEEEE. This chain's CDR3 is CASRQGYNEQFF. In DNA, the CDR3 is TGTGCCAGCAGACAGGGGTACAATGAGCAGTTCTTC. The whole variable domain, remainder taken from reference TRBV5-6 and TRBJ2-1, is DAGVTQSPTHLIKTRGQQVTLRCSPKSGHDTVSWYQQALGQGPQFIFQYYEEEERQRGNFPDRFSGHQFPNYSSELNVNALLLGDSALYLCASRQGYNEQFFGPGTRLTVL.

The chain links TRBV19 to TRBJ2-5; 8 bases are a match to TRBD1. The CDR3 covers 13 residues. The V and J ends lost 5 bases and 9 bases, in that order; junction bases with no gene match: 8. The germline V gene has CDR1 LNHDA and CDR2 SQIVND (reference sequence). The CDR3 here is CASSRAGGEAQYF. The DNA of the CDR3 is TGTGCCAGTAGTCGGGCAGGGGGCGAGGCCCAGTACTTC.

The chain is built from TRBV2 and TRBJ2-3, with D possibly TRBD1 on 5 matching bases. The CDR3 spans 12 residues. CDR1 is SNHLY, CDR2 FYNNEI, per germline. Trimming shortened V by 7 bases and J by 2 bases, and 7 bases separated the two germline ends. The CDR3 spells CASKGYTDTQYF. CDR3 nucleotides: TGTGCCAGCAAGGGGTACACAGATACGCAGTATTTT.

The rearrangement joins TRBV6-5 to TRBJ1-1; D not resolved. CDR1 MNHEY and CDR2 SVGAGI come from the germline V gene. The CDR3 is made up of 15 amino acids. Trimming removed 7 bases at V and 5 bases at J, with 20 bases between. In nucleotides, the CDR3 is TGTGCCAGCACCTTCCCGTATATCAGTAATACTGAAGCTTTCTTT. Its protein product is CASTFPYISNTEAFF.

This chain links TRBV11-2 with TRBJ1-4; a weak D match, TRBD1 (5 bases). Germline CDR1 is SGHAT and CDR2 is FQNNGV. V gave up 9 bases and J gave up 8 bases, with 10 bases separating them. The CDR3 contains 11 residues. As DNA, the CDR3 is TGTGCCAGTTCGCGGGGGGAAAAACTGTTTTTT. It encodes CASSRGEKLFF.

The V and J genes are TRBV15 and TRBJ1-3; no clear D gene. Germline lookup yields CDR1 LNHNV and CDR2 YYDKDF (reference sequence). The V end lost 0 bases, the J end lost 0 bases, and 18 bases lay between the germline ends. The CDR3 covers 19 residues. The CDR3 protein is CATSRDFSRLSFSGNTIYF. As DNA, the CDR3 is TGTGCCACCAGCAGAGACTTTTCGCGGCTTTCCTTCTCTGGAAACACCATATATTTT.

The V gene is TRBV7-2, the J gene TRBJ2-1, with D maybe TRBD1 (6 bases). The germline CDR1 and CDR2 sequences are SGHTA and FQGNSA. Trimming pared 0 bases from V and 6 bases from J, leaving 9 bases between. The CDR3 loop spans 14 amino acids. The CDR3 DNA is TGTGCCAGCAGCTTAGCCTCGACAGGCAATGAGCAGTTCTTC. Amino acid sequence: CASSLASTGNEQFF. The full variable domain, in which reference TRBV7-2 and TRBJ2-1 provide the parts outside the CDR3, is GAGVSQSPSNKVTEKGKDVELRCDPISGHTALYWYRQSLGQGLEFLIYFQGNSAPDKSGLPSDRFSAERTGGSVSTLTIQRTQQEDSAVYLCASSLASTGNEQFFGPGTRLTVL.

V usage is TRBV7-2 and J usage is TRBJ2-2; TRBD2 matches 10 bases. Germline V lookup: CDR1 SGHTA, CDR2 FQGNSA. Trimming cost V 6 bases and J 4 bases; bases outside gene matches: 11. The CDR3 has 17 amino acids. This CDR3 is CASRLTSSGGSTGELFF. The CDR3 nucleotides read TGTGCCAGCAGGTTGACCTCTAGCGGGGGCAGCACCGGGGAGCTGTTTTTT.

This clone was counted a single time. The chain combines TRBV12-5 with TRBJ1-1; a weak D match, TRBD1 (5 bases). This CDR3 has 14 residues. The ends were cut back, 6 bases at V and 8 bases at J, with 19 bases in the middle. Germline V gene data show CDR1 as LGHNT and CDR2 as FRNRAP. The chain's CDR3 is CASGLHRGLIEAFF. The CDR3 coding sequence is TGTGCTAGTGGCCTACATAGGGGTTTGATAGAAGCTTTCTTT.

The chain carries TRBV12-2 and TRBJ2-7; the table's D call, TRBD2, has no DNA check behind it. TRBV12-2 is a pseudogene locus. The CDR3 is made up of 19 amino acids. This CDR3 is CASRLDPGLAGGVSYEQYF. In DNA form, the CDR3 reads TGTGCAAGTCGCTTAGACCCGGGACTAGCGGGGGGGGTCTCCTACGAGCAGTACTTC.

This rearrangement joins TRBV6-5 to TRBJ1-6, with 9 nucleotides matching TRBD1. The CDR3 length is 14 residues. The V gene's germline CDR1 is MNHEY and CDR2 SVGAGI. V dropped 8 bases and J dropped 4; count of bases not matched to a gene: 3. As DNA, the CDR3 is TGTGCCAGCCAGGGACAGGGATATAATTCACCCCTCCACTTT. It yields the protein CASQGQGYNSPLHF.

The genes are TRBV27 and TRBJ1-1, with D tentatively TRBD1 (6 bases). V dropped 0 bases and J dropped 11 bases, with 13 bases sitting between them. This CDR3 has 13 residues. The germline gives CDR1 MNHEY, CDR2 SMNVEV (reference sequence). DNA of the CDR3: TGTGCCAGCAGTTTATCGAGGGACATGCAGGCTTTCTTT. This codes for CASSLSRDMQAFF.

This clone was counted a single time. CDR3 nucleotide sequence: TGTGCCACCAGTTACTACAATGAGCAGTTCTTC. Translated, it gives CATSYYNEQFF. The chain employs TRBV24-1 and TRBJ2-1; D remains unclear. V shed 6 bases and J shed 3 bases, with 2 bases lying between them. The CDR3 sequence is 11 residues long. The germline gives CDR1 KGHDR, CDR2 SFDVKD.

CDR3 sequence: CASSGLNTEAFF. The CDR3 nucleotides read TGTGCCAGCAGTGGGCTGAACACTGAAGCTTTCTTT. J is TRBJ1-1 and V is TRBV12-3 or TRBV12-4; the D is unclear. V dropped 5 bases and J dropped 0 bases, with 4 bases sitting between them. CDR3 length: 12 residues.